This T cell receptor (beta chain) was recovered during a study of T cells after yellow fever vaccination. About the research overall: The SMART-Seq v4 Ultra Low Input method served to prepare the low-cell-number fractions. Study-wide findings and caveats: Re-detected after boosting: most primary clones, 96% of CD4 and 75% to 90% of CD8.

Trimming removed 5 bases at V and 4 bases at J, with 12 bases between. From germline, CDR1 is LNHNV and CDR2 YYDKDF (reference sequence). This CDR3 has 13 residues. By 5'RACE template switching, TCR cDNA was produced, with a universal primer site and UMIs added in the process. TCRdb recomputed calls from the 5' RACE reads with MiXCR, one row per CDR3 protein. This repertoire shows nearly 70,000 distinct CDR3 sequences, less than 8.5% found once; its top ten account for 37%. In this sample, this clonotype turned up many times. No antigen is known for it. The TCR sequence derives from a man aged 18-30 years who received the YFV17D yellow fever vaccine. The chain has TRBV15 and TRBJ2-7; D uncertain. Sample: CD8+ T cells sorted from PBMCs, taken 45 days after the first yellow fever vaccination. In DNA, the CDR3 is TGTGCCACCAGCGTGGGTACCGATTACGAGCAGTACTTC. It specifies CATSVGTDYEQYF.